The clone carrying this T cell receptor (beta chain) was seen ten or more times. Antigen unknown. This entry is derived from a study of molecular identifiers for immune sequencing clone quantification. Naive CD8 T cells were sorted, and the gate applied was CD8+CD4-CCR7+CD45RA+. Findings and caveats of the study: Beyond 20 RNA copies, clones held over 97% of effector molecules, compared with under 1% in naive cells.

Methods described previously, with TCR primers listed, were used for bulk TCR libraries. TCRdb used MiXCR to reprocess the PCR reads, holding one entry per CDR3 protein. The data contain 80,000 to 130,000 distinct CDR3 sequences, roughly 38% of them seen just once; the ten biggest clones take up 4% to 4.5%. Sequencing used naive CD8+ T cells from blood, with Jurkat cell RNA spiked in. As to subset: FACS-sorted CD8+CD4-CCR7+CD45RA+ naive T cells. The receptor was derived from a human donor in good health. Some libraries in this study had Jurkat cell RNA spiked in.

This chain's CDR3 is CASSLISPGAFF. The CDR3, as DNA: TGTGCCAGCAGCTTAATAAGCCCCGGAGCTTTCTTT. The chain has TRBV7-9 and TRBJ1-1; no clear D. Deletions cut 2 bases from V and 10 bases from J, with 11 bases between. Germline lookup yields CDR1 SEHNR and CDR2 FQNEAQ (reference sequence). The CDR3 totals 12 residues.